The entry below describes one T cell receptor (beta chain). Sequenced by immunoSEQ multiplex PCR; TCRdb stores in-frame clones only, minus some. The data show some 480,000 clones, around nine tenths seen once. Treatment specified: around 19 received Ad26.COV2.S at low or high dose, single or two shots; several received placebo; per-sample allocation not given. After the first vaccine or placebo injection, samples were drawn on day 63. This record belongs to a study of Ad26.COV2.S vaccination and SARS-CoV-2 variants. Germline V gives CDR1 SGHTA, CDR2 FQGNSA. Trimming cost V 2 bases and J 1 base, with 9 bases left between them. This CDR3 region has 15 residues.

The gene calls are TRBV7-2 and TRBJ1-5, with D perhaps matching TRBD1 (6 bases). This receptor was obtained from a person between 18 and 60 years old who received the Ad26.COV2.S COVID-19 vaccine or a placebo. Sequencing used peripheral blood, obtained in a trial of Ad26.COV2.S vaccine versus placebo. The CDR3 nucleotides are TGTGCCAGCAGCTTATGGGGGGCGAGCAATCAGCCCCAGCATTTT. This translates into CASSLWGASNQPQHF.